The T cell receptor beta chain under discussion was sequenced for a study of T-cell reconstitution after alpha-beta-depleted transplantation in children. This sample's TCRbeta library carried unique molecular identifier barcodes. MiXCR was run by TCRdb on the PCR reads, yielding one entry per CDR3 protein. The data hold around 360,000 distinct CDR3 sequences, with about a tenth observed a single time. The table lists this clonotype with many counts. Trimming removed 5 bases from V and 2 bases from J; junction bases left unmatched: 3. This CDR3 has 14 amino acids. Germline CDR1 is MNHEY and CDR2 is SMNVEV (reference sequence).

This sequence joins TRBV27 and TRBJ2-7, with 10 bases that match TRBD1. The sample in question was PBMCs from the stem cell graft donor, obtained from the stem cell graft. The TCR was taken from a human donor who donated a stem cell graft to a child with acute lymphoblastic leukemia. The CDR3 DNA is TGTGCCAGCAGTCGCGGGACAGGGGCCTACGAGCAGTACTTC. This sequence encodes CASSRGTGAYEQYF.